A few counts support the clone carrying this TCR beta chain. Its specificity is not known. The CDR3 has 16 residues. From germline, CDR1 is SGHTA and CDR2 FQGTGA. V shed 1 base and J shed 3 bases, with 15 bases lying between them. The entry originates in a study of T cells after yellow fever vaccination. Study-wide background: Those fractions that held only low numbers of cells were prepared using the SMART-Seq v4 Ultra Low Input RNA kit. Study observations and caveats: Boosting was followed by the reappearance of most primary-vaccination clones (roughly 96% CD4, about 89% CD8).

For TCR, cDNA came from 5'RACE template switching, which added a universal primer site and UMIs. TCRdb analysed the 5' RACE reads with MiXCR anew, one entry per CDR3 protein. Of over 250,000 distinct CDR3 sequences listed, 4.1% are singletons. The chain has TRBV7-3 and TRBJ1-1, with a possible D match to TRBD1 (5 bases). The TCR sequence derives from a man between 18 and 29 years old who received the YFV17D yellow fever vaccine. The sample was PBMCs, taken 5 days after the yellow fever booster vaccination. Here the CDR3 reads CASSLNGQGLDTEAFF. The CDR3 DNA follows: TGTGCCAGCAGCTTAAATGGTCAGGGATTGGACACTGAAGCTTTCTTT.